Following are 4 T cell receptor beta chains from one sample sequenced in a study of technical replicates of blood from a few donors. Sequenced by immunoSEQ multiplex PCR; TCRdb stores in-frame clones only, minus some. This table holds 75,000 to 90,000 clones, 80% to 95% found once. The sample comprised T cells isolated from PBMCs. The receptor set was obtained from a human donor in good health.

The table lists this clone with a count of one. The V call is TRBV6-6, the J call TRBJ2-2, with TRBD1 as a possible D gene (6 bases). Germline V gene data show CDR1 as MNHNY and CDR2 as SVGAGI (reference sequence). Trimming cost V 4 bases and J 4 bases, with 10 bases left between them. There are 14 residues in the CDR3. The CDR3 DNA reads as TGTGCCAGCAGTTGGACAGCAAGCACCGGGGAGCTGTTTTTT. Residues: CASSWTASTGELFF.

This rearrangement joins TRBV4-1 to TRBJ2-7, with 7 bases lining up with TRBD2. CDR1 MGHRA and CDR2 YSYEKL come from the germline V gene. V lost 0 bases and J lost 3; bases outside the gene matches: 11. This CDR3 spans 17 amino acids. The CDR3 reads CASSQETLRTRYYEQYF. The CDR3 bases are TGCGCCAGCAGCCAAGAAACCTTGAGGACTAGATACTACGAGCAGTACTTC.

The CDR3 is CASSREGGSPADTQYF. The CDR3 nucleotides read TGTGCCAGCAGCAGGGAGGGCGGGAGTCCCGCAGATACGCAGTATTTT. V and J are TRBV9 and TRBJ2-3, with TRBD2 matching over 7 bases. CDR1 SGDLS and CDR2 YYNGEE come from the germline V gene. This CDR3 comprises 16 residues. Unmatched junction bases numbered 12, after V lost 4 bases and J lost 4 bases.

The CDR3 DNA follows: TGCGCCAGCAGCCAAAACCCCTGGACAGGGCCCCAGGGCTACACCTTC. This translates into CASSQNPWTGPQGYTF. The chain carries TRBV4-3 and TRBJ1-2, with TRBD1 matching 8 bases. The V gene end was trimmed by 2 bases and the J gene end by 8 bases; junction bases not matched to a gene: 13. CDR3 length: 16 residues. Germline V CDR1 and CDR2: LGHNA, YSLEER.